The clone carrying this TCR beta chain was detected a few times. Its antigen is as yet unknown. TCRdb used MiXCR to reprocess the reads, holding one entry per CDR3 protein. The sample shows some 310,000 distinct CDR3 sequences, about 25% of them seen only once. This record belongs to a study of T cell repertoires in cytomegalovirus infection. About the study: Both CMV infection and a matching HLA type were indicated by public TCR beta signatures. The study, taken as a whole, reports: HLA-C-restricted CMV clonotypes gave the most frequent clonotype in two of eight donors.

The germline CDR1 and CDR2 sequences are MNHEY and SVGEGT. With 4 bases removed from V and 0 bases from J, the gap between germline ends came to 13 bases. The CDR3 is 15 amino acids. The sample was cultured PBMCs, taken from culture after CMV antigen stimulation. The sequence was collected from a human donor in good health (CMV status not recorded). Some clones in this sample may be carry-over from other donors' samples. The rearrangement joins TRBV6-2 or TRBV6-3 to TRBJ2-7; D tentatively reads TRBD1 or TRBD2 (5 bases each). The DNA for the CDR3 is TGTGCCAGCAGTTTCCCCGGGACGTTCTCCTACGAGCAGTACTTC. Encoded protein: CASSFPGTFSYEQYF.